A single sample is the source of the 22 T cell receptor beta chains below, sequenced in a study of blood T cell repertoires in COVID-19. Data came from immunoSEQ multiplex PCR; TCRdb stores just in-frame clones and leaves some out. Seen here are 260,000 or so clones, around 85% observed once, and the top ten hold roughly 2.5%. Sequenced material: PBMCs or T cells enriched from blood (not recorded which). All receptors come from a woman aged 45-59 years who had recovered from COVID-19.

CDR3 amino acids: CASSSTGYVEKLFF. CDR3 coding DNA: TGTGCCAGCAGTTCAACAGGGTATGTCGAAAAACTGTTTTTT. This sequence joins TRBV28 and TRBJ1-4; perhaps TRBD1 as D (6 bases). This CDR3 region has 14 residues. Per germline, CDR1 MDHEN and CDR2 SYDVKM. The V end was cut by 4 bases, the J end by 8 bases, with 14 bases between.

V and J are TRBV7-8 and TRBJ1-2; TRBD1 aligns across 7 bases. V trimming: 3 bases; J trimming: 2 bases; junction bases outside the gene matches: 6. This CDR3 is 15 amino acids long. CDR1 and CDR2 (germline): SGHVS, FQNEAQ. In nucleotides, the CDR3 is TGTGCCAGCAGCTTGGACAGGCACGTAAACTATGGCTACACCTTC. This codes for CASSLDRHVNYGYTF.

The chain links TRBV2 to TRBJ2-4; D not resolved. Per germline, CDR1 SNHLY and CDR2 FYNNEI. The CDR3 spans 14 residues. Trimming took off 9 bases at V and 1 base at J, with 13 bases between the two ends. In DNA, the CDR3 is TGTGCCAGTCTTCGATCCGAGGCCAAAAACATTCAGTACTTC. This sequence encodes CASLRSEAKNIQYF.

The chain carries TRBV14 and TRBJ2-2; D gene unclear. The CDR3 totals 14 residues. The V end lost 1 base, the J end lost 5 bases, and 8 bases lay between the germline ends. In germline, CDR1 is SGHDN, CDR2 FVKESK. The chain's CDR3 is CASSQVSRTGELFF. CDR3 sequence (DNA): TGTGCCAGCAGCCAAGTGTCCAGGACCGGGGAGCTGTTTTTT.

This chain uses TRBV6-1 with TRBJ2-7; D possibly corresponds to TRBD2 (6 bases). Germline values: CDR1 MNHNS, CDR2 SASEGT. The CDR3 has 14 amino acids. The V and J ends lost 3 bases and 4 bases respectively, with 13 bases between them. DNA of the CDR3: TGTGCCAGCAGTGAGGTGGGGACTCCTTACGAGCAGTACTTC. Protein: CASSEVGTPYEQYF.

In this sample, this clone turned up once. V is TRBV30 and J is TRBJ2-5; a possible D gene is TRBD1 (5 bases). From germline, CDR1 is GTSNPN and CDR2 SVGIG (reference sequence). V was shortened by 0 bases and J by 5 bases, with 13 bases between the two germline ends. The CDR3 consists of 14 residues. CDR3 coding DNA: TGTGCCTGGAGTGTATTTTCAGGGCTTGAGACCCAGTACTTC. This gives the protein CAWSVFSGLETQYF.

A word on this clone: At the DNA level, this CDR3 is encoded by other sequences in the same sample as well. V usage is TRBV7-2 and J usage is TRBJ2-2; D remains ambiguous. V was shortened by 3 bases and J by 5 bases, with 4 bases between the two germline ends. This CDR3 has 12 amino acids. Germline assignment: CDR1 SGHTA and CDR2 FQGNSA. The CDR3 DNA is TGTGCCAGCAGCTTCTCTACCGGGGAGCTGTTTTTT. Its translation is CASSFSTGELFF.

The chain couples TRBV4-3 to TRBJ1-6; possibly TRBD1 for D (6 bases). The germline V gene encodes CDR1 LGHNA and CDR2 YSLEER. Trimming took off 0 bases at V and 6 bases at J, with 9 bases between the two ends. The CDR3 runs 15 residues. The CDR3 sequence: CASSQDRGLNSPLHF. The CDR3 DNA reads TGCGCCAGCAGCCAAGACAGGGGTCTTAATTCACCCCTCCACTTT.

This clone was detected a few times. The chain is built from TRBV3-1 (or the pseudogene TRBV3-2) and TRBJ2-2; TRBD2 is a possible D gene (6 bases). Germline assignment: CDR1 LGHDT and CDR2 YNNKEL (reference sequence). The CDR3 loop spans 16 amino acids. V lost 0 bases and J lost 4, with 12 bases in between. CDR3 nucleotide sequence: TGTGCCAGCAGCCAAGATATTAGCGGATTCACCGGGGAGCTGTTTTTT. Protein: CASSQDISGFTGELFF.

The CDR3 sequence is CASRNGTVSSPLHF. The CDR3 bases are TGTGCCAGCAGAAACGGGACAGTTAGTTCACCCCTCCACTTT. The J gene is TRBJ1-6, the V gene TRBV7-9, with 7 positions matching TRBD1. This CDR3 is 14 amino acids long. The junction had 8 bases not matched to a gene; V was cut back by 6 bases and J by 9 bases. Germline CDR1 SEHNR, CDR2 FQNEAQ (reference sequence).

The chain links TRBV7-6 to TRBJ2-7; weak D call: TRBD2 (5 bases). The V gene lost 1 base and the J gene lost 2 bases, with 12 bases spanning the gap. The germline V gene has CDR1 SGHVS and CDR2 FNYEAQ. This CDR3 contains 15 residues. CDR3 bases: TGTGCCAGCAGCTTAGAGCGGAGCCTAACCTACGAGCAGTACTTC. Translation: CASSLERSLTYEQYF.

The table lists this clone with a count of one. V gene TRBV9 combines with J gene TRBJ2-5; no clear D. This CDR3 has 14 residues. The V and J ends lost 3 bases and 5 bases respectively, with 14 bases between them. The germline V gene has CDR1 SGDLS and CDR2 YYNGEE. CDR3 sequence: CASSARRGWETQYF. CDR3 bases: TGTGCCAGCAGCGCCCGGCGAGGCTGGGAGACCCAGTACTTC.

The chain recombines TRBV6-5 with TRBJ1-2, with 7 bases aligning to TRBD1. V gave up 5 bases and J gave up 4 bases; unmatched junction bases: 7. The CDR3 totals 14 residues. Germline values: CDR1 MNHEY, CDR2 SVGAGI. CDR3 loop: CASSNDRDSYGYTF. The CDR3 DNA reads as TGTGCCAGCAGTAACGACAGGGACAGCTATGGCTACACCTTC.

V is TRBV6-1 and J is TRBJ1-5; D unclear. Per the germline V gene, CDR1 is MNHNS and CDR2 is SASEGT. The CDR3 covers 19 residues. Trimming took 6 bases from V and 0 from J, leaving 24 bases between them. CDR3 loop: CASSERRQWQAYSNQPQHF. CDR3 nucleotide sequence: TGTGCCAGCAGCGAACGGCGACAATGGCAGGCATATAGCAATCAGCCCCAGCATTTT.

The CDR3 spells CASSYSLSGSTYEQYF. As DNA, the CDR3 is TGTGCCAGCAGTTACTCGCTTAGCGGGAGTACGTACGAGCAGTACTTC. The chain carries TRBV6-2 or TRBV6-3 and TRBJ2-7, with 9 bases lining up with TRBD2. The CDR3 contains 16 residues. The V gene's germline CDR1 is MNHEY and CDR2 SVGEGT. V was clipped by 0 bases and J by 4 bases; unmatched bases: 7.

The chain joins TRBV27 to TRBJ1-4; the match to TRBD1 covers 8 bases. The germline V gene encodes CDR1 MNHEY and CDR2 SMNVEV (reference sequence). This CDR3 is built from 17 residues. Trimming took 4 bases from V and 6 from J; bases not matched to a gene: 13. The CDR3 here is CASSYLPGGPDHEKLFF. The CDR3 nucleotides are TGTGCCAGCAGTTATCTCCCAGGGGGCCCGGACCATGAAAAACTGTTTTTT.

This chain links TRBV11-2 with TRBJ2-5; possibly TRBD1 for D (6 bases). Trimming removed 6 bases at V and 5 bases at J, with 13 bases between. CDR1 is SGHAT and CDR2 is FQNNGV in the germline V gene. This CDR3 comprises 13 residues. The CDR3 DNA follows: TGTGCCAGCAGGACAACAGGGAAGGAGACCCAGTACTTC. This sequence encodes CASRTTGKETQYF.

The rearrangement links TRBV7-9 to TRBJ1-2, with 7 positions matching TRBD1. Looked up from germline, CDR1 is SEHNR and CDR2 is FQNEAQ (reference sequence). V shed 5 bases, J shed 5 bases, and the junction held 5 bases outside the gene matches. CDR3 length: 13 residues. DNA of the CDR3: TGTGCCAGCAGCGAGGGGGCGGGGTATGGCTACACCTTC. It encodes CASSEGAGYGYTF. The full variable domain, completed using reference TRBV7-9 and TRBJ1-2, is DTGVSQNPRHKITKRGQNVTFRCDPISEHNRLYWYRQTLGQGPEFLTYFQNEAQLEKSRLLSDRFSAERPKGSFSTLEIQRTEQGDSAMYLCASSEGAGYGYTFGSGTRLTVV.

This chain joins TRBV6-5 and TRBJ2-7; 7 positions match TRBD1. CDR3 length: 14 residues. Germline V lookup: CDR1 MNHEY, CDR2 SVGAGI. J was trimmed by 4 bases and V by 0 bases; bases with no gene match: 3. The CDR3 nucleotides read TGTGCCAGCAGTTACTCGGGACAGATGTACGAGCAGTACTTC. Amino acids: CASSYSGQMYEQYF.

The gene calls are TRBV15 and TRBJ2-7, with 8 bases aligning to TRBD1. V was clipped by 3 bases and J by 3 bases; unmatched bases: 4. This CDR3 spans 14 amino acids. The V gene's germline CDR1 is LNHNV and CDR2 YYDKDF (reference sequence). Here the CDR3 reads CATSSEGTGYEQYF. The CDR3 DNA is TGTGCCACCAGCAGCGAAGGGACAGGCTACGAGCAGTACTTC.

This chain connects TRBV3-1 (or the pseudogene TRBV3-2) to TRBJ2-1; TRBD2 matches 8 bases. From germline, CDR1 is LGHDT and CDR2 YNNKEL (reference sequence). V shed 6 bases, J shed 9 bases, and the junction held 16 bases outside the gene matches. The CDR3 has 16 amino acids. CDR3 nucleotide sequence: TGTGCCAGCAGGACCTCCGGGACTAGAGGCCAGGGTGAGCAGTTCTTC. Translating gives CASRTSGTRGQGEQFF.

CDR3 coding DNA: TGTGCCAGCAGCGTAGGTGCGGATTATAATTCACCCCTCCACTTT. Its translation: CASSVGADYNSPLHF. V and J are TRBV9 and TRBJ1-6; the D is unclear. In germline, CDR1 is SGDLS, CDR2 YYNGEE. V was clipped by 0 bases and J by 4 bases, with 8 bases between them. There are 15 residues in the CDR3.